This note documents a single T cell receptor beta chain sequence. The V gene's germline CDR1 is SGHRS and CDR2 YFSETQ. The CDR3 is made up of 14 amino acids. The J segment lost 0 bases and the V segment lost 4 bases, leaving 3 bases of the junction unmatched. This entry is derived from a study of OX40 agonist ivuxolimab in advanced cancers. Profiled with immunoSEQ multiplex PCR; TCRdb holds only in-frame clones, not every one. This table holds tens of thousands of clones, approximately 81% found once. The receptor comes from an adult with an advanced solid tumor such as melanoma, head and neck, liver or kidney cancer. V usage is TRBV5-1 and J usage is TRBJ1-2; 7 bases align to TRBD1. Sequencing was performed on CD4+ or CD8+ T cells sorted from blood, taken in a trial of the OX40 agonist ivuxolimab. DNA of the CDR3: TGCGCCAGCAGCCCGGACAGGACTAACTATGGCTACACCTTC. This translates into CASSPDRTNYGYTF.